These 6 T cell receptor beta chains share one sample of origin, sequenced in a study of T cells in severe cutaneous drug reactions. Libraries were made by iRepertoire multiplex PCR with TCR subtype-specific primers for bulk and single-cell sequencing. TCRdb reanalyzed the multiplex PCR reads and collapses them to one entry per CDR3 protein, without DNA. Its clone listing holds more than 6,500 distinct CDR3 sequences. Carbamazepine had induced Stevens-Johnson syndrome or toxic epidermal necrolysis in the sequenced donors. The sequencing input was cells from a skin blister. The origin of the receptors is a human donor with toxic epidermal necrolysis, a severe cutaneous drug reaction.

The chain joins TRBV15 to TRBJ2-7. Germline V gives CDR1 LNHNV, CDR2 YYDKDF (reference sequence). The CDR3 contains 12 residues. The CDR3 here is CATSRYPYEQYF. The complete variable domain, with remaining parts taken from reference TRBV15 and TRBJ2-7, reads DAMVIQNPRYQVTQFGKPVTLSCSQTLNHNVMYWYQQKSSQAPKLLFHYYDKDFNNEADTPDNFQSRRPNTSFCFLDIRSPGLGDTAMYLCATSRYPYEQYFGPGTRLTVT.

J is TRBJ2-3 and V is TRBV7-9. Per the germline V gene, CDR1 is SEHNR and CDR2 is FQNEAQ (reference sequence). The CDR3 is 11 residues long. This CDR3 reads CASKGSTDTHF.

The gene calls are TRBV11-2 and TRBJ1-6; without DNA, the TCRdb call of TRBD1 cannot be checked. The germline V gene encodes CDR1 SGHAT and CDR2 FQNNGV. The CDR3 consists of 18 residues. This CDR3 is CASSPRTGRIVPNSPLHF. The complete variable domain, with remaining parts taken from reference TRBV11-2 and TRBJ1-6, reads EAGVAQSPRYKIIEKRQSVAFWCNPISGHATLYWYQQILGQGPKLLIQFQNNGVVDDSQLPKDRFSAERLKGVDSTLKIQPAKLEDSAVYLCASSPRTGRIVPNSPLHFGNGTRLTVT.

The V gene is TRBV27, the J gene TRBJ2-1. The CDR3 is 14 residues long. From germline, CDR1 is MNHEY and CDR2 SMNVEV (reference sequence). The CDR3 reads CASSSAGDPNEQFF.

The chain has TRBV5-1 and TRBJ1-1. The length of the CDR3 is 12 residues. Germline CDR1 reads SGHRS; CDR2 reads YFSETQ. The CDR3 sequence: CASSLEGSEAFF.

The chain recombines TRBV6-6 with TRBJ1-2; absent DNA, TCRdb's TRBD1 call cannot be checked. This CDR3 has 14 residues. Germline CDR1 and CDR2: MNHNY and SVGAGI (reference sequence). The chain's CDR3 is CASSPGDVHGGYTF.